These 16 T cell receptor beta chains came from one sample sequenced in a study of T cells in localized non-small cell lung cancer. Repertoires were generated with immunoSEQ multiplex PCR, while TCRdb's copy carries only in-frame clones and drops some. The data hold over 30,000 clones, with about 90% observed a single time. The material sequenced was peripheral blood, taken before any cancer treatment. The receptors stem from a woman aged 35-75 years with stage I lung adenocarcinoma.

The sample holds a few counts of this clone. This sequence joins TRBV13 and TRBJ1-5, with TRBD1 matching over 10 bases. J gave up 4 bases and V 4 bases, and 10 bases lay outside the gene matches. This CDR3 has 17 amino acids. CDR1 PRHDT and CDR2 FYEKMQ come from the germline V gene (reference sequence). Here the CDR3 reads CASSSGQGGTLNQPQHF. CDR3 nucleotides: TGTGCCAGCAGCTCTGGACAGGGGGGAACCCTAAATCAGCCCCAGCATTTT.

This chain uses TRBV7-9 with TRBJ1-2; D call uncertain. The CDR3 is made up of 14 amino acids. The germline V gene has CDR1 SEHNR and CDR2 FQNEAQ (reference sequence). V dropped 1 base and J dropped 5 bases, with 11 bases sitting between them. The CDR3 spells CASSLDGTDYGYTF. In DNA, the CDR3 is TGTGCCAGCAGCTTAGACGGTACAGATTATGGCTACACCTTC.

The chain uses TRBV5-4 and TRBJ2-7; D possibly matches TRBD1 or TRBD2 (6 bases each). CDR1 and CDR2 from the germline V gene are SGHNT and YYREEE (reference sequence). This CDR3 spans 15 amino acids. CDR3 sequence (DNA): TGTGGCGCCTCAAAAGGGGGAGGAAGCTCCTACGAGCAGTACTTC. Translation: CGASKGGGSSYEQYF.

As concerns this clone: The sample has other DNA sequences that encode this CDR3 too. V and J are TRBV25-1 and TRBJ2-2; D not resolved. The CDR3 is 16 residues long. Germline-derived CDR1 and CDR2 are MGHDK and SYGVNS. V lost 2 bases, J lost 0 bases, and 10 bases lay in between. The CDR3 loop reads CASSERERANTGELFF. Written as DNA, the CDR3 is TGTGCCAGCAGTGAACGAGAACGAGCGAACACCGGGGAGCTGTTTTTT.

The chain joins TRBV7-9 to TRBJ2-7; no reliable D call. CDR1 is SEHNR, CDR2 FQNEAQ, per germline (reference sequence). Trimming took 5 bases from V and 9 from J, leaving 14 bases between them. The CDR3 length is 12 residues. The CDR3 nucleotides are TGTGCCAGCAGCACGCCCGGTAGGAGGCAGTACTTC. As protein: CASSTPGRRQYF. Supplemented by reference TRBV7-9 and TRBJ2-7, the full variable domain reads DTGVSQNPRHKITKRGQNVTFRCDPISEHNRLYWYRQTLGQGPEFLTYFQNEAQLEKSRLLSDRFSAERPKGSFSTLEIQRTEQGDSAMYLCASSTPGRRQYFGPGTRLTVT.

The chain has TRBV6-1 and TRBJ2-5; tentative D call: TRBD2 (5 bases). CDR3 length equals 13 residues. V dropped 4 bases and J dropped 2 bases, with 8 bases sitting between them. Germline V gives CDR1 MNHNS, CDR2 SASEGT. CDR3 residues: CASSVEAQETQYF. In DNA form, the CDR3 reads TGTGCCAGCAGTGTGGAGGCTCAAGAGACCCAGTACTTC.

The count of this clone is one. J is TRBJ2-7 and V is TRBV2; D not certain. The CDR3 extends over 17 amino acids. V was pared by 6 bases and J by 1 base, with 22 bases between. The germline gives CDR1 SNHLY, CDR2 FYNNEI. The CDR3 region has the DNA TGTGCCAGCAGCGATCCCTCCTTCGGGCGCGTTTCCTACGAGCAGTACTTC. It specifies CASSDPSFGRVSYEQYF.

V and J are TRBV9 and TRBJ2-2; D gene ambiguous. This CDR3 is 13 amino acids long. Trimming took 3 bases from V and 6 from J, leaving 9 bases between them. Germline lookup yields CDR1 SGDLS and CDR2 YYNGEE. Written as DNA, the CDR3 is TGTGCCAGCAGCGCTGGACCCCCCGGGGAGCTGTTTTTT. Translation gives CASSAGPPGELFF.

This chain connects TRBV11-2 to TRBJ2-5, with D tentatively TRBD2 (6 bases). Germline CDR1 and CDR2: SGHAT and FQNNGV. V was clipped by 5 bases and J by 1 base, with 11 bases between them. The CDR3 length is 14 residues. This CDR3 reads CASSRDSLQETQYF. The CDR3 nucleotides are TGTGCCAGCAGCCGGGACTCGCTCCAAGAGACCCAGTACTTC.

This chain connects TRBV19 to TRBJ1-2; D remains ambiguous. V shed 7 bases and J shed 6 bases, with 15 bases lying between them. CDR3 length: 13 amino acids. Germline lookup yields CDR1 LNHDA and CDR2 SQIVND (reference sequence). The CDR3: CASTPDGLHGYTF. CDR3 DNA: TGTGCCAGTACCCCGGACGGATTGCATGGCTACACCTTC. Looking up the rest from reference TRBV19 and TRBJ1-2 gives the full variable domain: DGGITQSPKYLFRKEGQNVTLSCEQNLNHDAMYWYRQDPGQGLRLIYYSQIVNDFQKGDIAEGYSVSREKKESFPLTVTSAQKNPTAFYLCASTPDGLHGYTFGSGTRLTVV.

The chain joins TRBV20-1 to TRBJ2-1; D gene unclear. The V gene lost 4 bases and the J gene lost 4 bases, with 2 bases spanning the gap. Per germline, CDR1 DFQATT and CDR2 SNEGSKA (reference sequence). The CDR3 totals 10 residues. CDR3 DNA sequence: TGCAGTGCTATTTACAATGAGCAGTTCTTC. Translation gives CSAIYNEQFF.

The chain combines TRBV5-1 with TRBJ1-2; D remains unclear. V was clipped by 0 bases and J by 5 bases, with 8 bases between them. CDR1 and CDR2 (germline): SGHRS, YFSETQ. This CDR3 comprises 13 residues. CDR3 sequence reads: CASSLDSFYGYTF. CDR3 nucleotide sequence: TGCGCCAGCAGCTTGGACAGCTTTTATGGCTACACCTTC. Complete variable domain (other parts from reference TRBV5-1 and TRBJ1-2): KAGVTQTPRYLIKTRGQQVTLSCSPISGHRSVSWYQQTPGQGLQFLFEYFSETQRNKGNFPGRFSGRQFSNSRSEMNVSTLELGDSALYLCASSLDSFYGYTFGSGTRLTVV.

The chain recombines TRBV19 with TRBJ2-1; TRBD2 matches at 16 bases. Germline loops: CDR1 LNHDA, CDR2 SQIVND (reference sequence). Losses at the gene ends were 7 bases for V and 10 bases for J; bases not matched to a gene: 7. The CDR3 is made up of 15 amino acids. Here the CDR3 reads CASNSGGLAGGEQFF. CDR3 nucleotide sequence: TGTGCCAGTAACTCCGGGGGACTAGCGGGAGGGGAGCAGTTCTTC. Full variable domain (rest looked up from reference TRBV19 and TRBJ2-1): DGGITQSPKYLFRKEGQNVTLSCEQNLNHDAMYWYRQDPGQGLRLIYYSQIVNDFQKGDIAEGYSVSREKKESFPLTVTSAQKNPTAFYLCASNSGGLAGGEQFFGPGTRLTVL.

The CDR3 region has the DNA TGTGCCACCGCGGGGTGGGCAGGGAGCTACGAGCAGTACTTC. As protein: CATAGWAGSYEQYF. The chain carries TRBV19 and TRBJ2-7; TRBD2 is a possible D gene (6 bases). Germline loops: CDR1 LNHDA, CDR2 SQIVND (reference sequence). Trimming removed 10 bases at V and 3 bases at J, with 19 bases between. CDR3 size: 14 residues.

The rearrangement joins TRBV30 to TRBJ1-5; 8 bases are a match to TRBD1. CDR3 length equals 13 residues. J was trimmed by 5 bases and V by 0 bases; bases with no gene match: 0. Germline CDR1 and CDR2: GTSNPN and SVGIG (reference sequence). CDR3 coding DNA: TGTGCCTGGAGTGTACAGGGGGATCAGCCCCAGCATTTT. The encoded protein is CAWSVQGDQPQHF.

V is TRBV9 and J is TRBJ2-7; 9 bases fit TRBD2. The V gene end was trimmed by 0 bases and the J gene end by 0 bases; junction bases not matched to a gene: 1. This CDR3 is 15 amino acids long. The V gene's germline CDR1 is SGDLS and CDR2 YYNGEE. The CDR3 DNA follows: TGTGCCAGCAGCGTAGGACTAGCGGCCTCCTACGAGCAGTACTTC. It codes for CASSVGLAASYEQYF.